These 25 T cell receptor beta chains share one sample of origin, sequenced in a study of blood T cell repertoires in COVID-19. Assay used: immunoSEQ multiplex PCR; TCRdb lists only in-frame clones, some missing. The top ten clones hold 4% to 4.5% of a sample with roughly 100,000 clones, about 91% of them seen once. The sample comprised peripheral blood. These receptors all stem from a man between 18 and 29 years old with acute or convalescent COVID-19.

This chain uses TRBV11-2 with TRBJ2-1, with 10 bases fitting TRBD2. The ends lost 5 bases at V and 5 bases at J; junction bases unmatched: 12. Looked up from germline, CDR1 is SGHAT and CDR2 is FQNNGV. There are 17 residues in the CDR3. CDR3 DNA: TGTGCCAGCAGCGAGATAATAGCGGGAGGCCATCACAATGAGCAGTTCTTC. Residues: CASSEIIAGGHHNEQFF.

This clone came up once. Here the CDR3 reads CASQGLAGTDTQYF. The CDR3 nucleotides read TGTGCCAGCCAGGGACTAGCGGGCACAGATACGCAGTATTTT. J is TRBJ2-3 and V is TRBV6-5, with TRBD2 matching over 11 bases. Per germline, CDR1 MNHEY and CDR2 SVGAGI. There are 14 residues in the CDR3. J lost 1 base, V lost 8 bases, and 2 bases had no gene match.

The V call is TRBV5-1, the J call TRBJ2-2; 9 bases agree with TRBD2. The V segment lost 3 bases and the J segment 4 bases; nucleotides outside the gene matches: 10. CDR3 length: 17 amino acids. Per the germline V gene, CDR1 is SGHRS and CDR2 is YFSETQ. The CDR3 nucleotides are TGCGCCAGCAGCTCCAGAGCGGGACTAGCCCTCACCGGGGAGCTGTTTTTT. Residues: CASSSRAGLALTGELFF.

The rearrangement uses TRBV25-1 and TRBJ1-2; TRBD1 might be the D (6 bases). This CDR3 spans 17 amino acids. Germline V gives CDR1 MGHDK, CDR2 SYGVNS. The ends were cut back, 1 base at V and 0 bases at J, with 15 bases in the middle. Written as DNA, the CDR3 is TGTGCCAGCAGTGAATCTGCACCAGGGGCCACTAACTATGGCTACACCTTC. It encodes CASSESAPGATNYGYTF.

The rearrangement joins TRBV2 to TRBJ1-1; D remains ambiguous. This CDR3 comprises 12 residues. Germline V gene data show CDR1 as SNHLY and CDR2 as FYNNEI. V was clipped by 4 bases and J by 7 bases, with 10 bases between them. Here the CDR3 DNA reads TGTGCCAGCAGTGTGGAACAGCTTGAAGCTTTCTTT. It yields the protein CASSVEQLEAFF. The whole variable domain, remainder taken from reference TRBV2 and TRBJ1-1, is EPEVTQTPSHQVTQMGQEVILRCVPISNHLYFYWYRQILGQKVEFLVSFYNNEISEKSEIFDDQFSVERPDGSNFTLKIRSTKLEDSAMYFCASSVEQLEAFFGQGTRLTVV.

The CDR3 DNA is TGCGCCAGCAGCCAGATGGACAGAGACGTTACTGAAGCTTTCTTT. Translation gives CASSQMDRDVTEAFF. V gene TRBV4-1 combines with J gene TRBJ1-1, with a possible D match to TRBD1 (6 bases). Deletions cut 3 bases from V and 5 bases from J, with 16 bases between. The germline CDR1 and CDR2 sequences are MGHRA and YSYEKL. The CDR3 is 15 residues long.

This clone was counted a few times. The gene calls are TRBV25-1 and TRBJ1-3, with 7 positions matching TRBD1. The germline V gene has CDR1 MGHDK and CDR2 SYGVNS. The CDR3 covers 13 residues. V was clipped by 6 bases and J by 7 bases; unmatched bases: 6. CDR3 nucleotide sequence: TGTGCCAGCAGGAGACAGGGAAGGAACACCATATATTTT. Its protein is CASRRQGRNTIYF.

V gene TRBV9 combines with J gene TRBJ2-7; 9 bases align to TRBD2. This CDR3 has 15 amino acids. The V gene end was trimmed by 2 bases and the J gene end by 1 base; junction bases not matched to a gene: 4. Germline CDR1 is SGDLS and CDR2 is YYNGEE. CDR3 in amino acids: CASSVSSGNSYEQYF. CDR3 coding DNA: TGTGCCAGCAGCGTTTCTAGCGGGAATTCCTACGAGCAGTACTTC.

The rearrangement links TRBV19 to TRBJ2-3; D is possibly TRBD1 (5 bases). V lost 6 bases and J 2 bases, leaving 18 bases between the germline ends. Germline V gives CDR1 LNHDA, CDR2 SQIVND (reference sequence). This CDR3 has 16 residues. In DNA form, the CDR3 reads TGTGCCAGTAGGACCTCGTGGGGCACCCTCACAGATACGCAGTATTTT. Residues: CASRTSWGTLTDTQYF. The full variable domain, completed using reference TRBV19 and TRBJ2-3, is DGGITQSPKYLFRKEGQNVTLSCEQNLNHDAMYWYRQDPGQGLRLIYYSQIVNDFQKGDIAEGYSVSREKKESFPLTVTSAQKNPTAFYLCASRTSWGTLTDTQYFGPGTRLTVL.

V gene TRBV7-6 combines with J gene TRBJ2-5; D may be TRBD1 (6 bases). This CDR3 contains 15 residues. With 0 bases removed from V and 3 bases from J, the gap between germline ends came to 11 bases. Germline loops: CDR1 SGHVS, CDR2 FNYEAQ. CDR3 protein: CASSLAGEGEETQYF. Written as DNA, the CDR3 is TGTGCCAGCAGCTTAGCGGGAGAGGGGGAAGAGACCCAGTACTTC.

The rearrangement uses TRBV4-1 and TRBJ2-5; D may be TRBD2 (5 bases). The length of the CDR3 is 16 residues. Germline values: CDR1 MGHRA, CDR2 YSYEKL. Trimming took off 3 bases at V and 2 bases at J, with 16 bases between the two ends. This CDR3 reads CASSHEAGRDQETQYF. Here the CDR3 DNA reads TGCGCCAGCAGCCACGAGGCGGGCAGAGATCAAGAGACCCAGTACTTC.

J is TRBJ2-2 and V is TRBV2; D may be TRBD2 (6 bases). Trimming pared 6 bases from V and 4 bases from J, leaving 15 bases between. The V gene's germline CDR1 is SNHLY and CDR2 FYNNEI. This CDR3 has 15 residues. The CDR3 DNA reads TGTGCCAGCAGCCCCATCGGAGGGGTCACCGGGGAGCTGTTTTTT. Translating gives CASSPIGGVTGELFF.

This sequence joins TRBV5-1 and TRBJ2-7, with TRBD1 matching over 7 bases. Germline CDR1 and CDR2: SGHRS and YFSETQ. The CDR3 is made up of 14 amino acids. J gave up 2 bases and V 4 bases, and 6 bases lay outside the gene matches. The CDR3 protein is CASSPTGATYEQYF. CDR3 bases: TGCGCCAGCAGCCCCACAGGGGCAACCTACGAGCAGTACTTC.

The chain employs TRBV19 and TRBJ1-6; 10 positions agree with TRBD1. Germline V lookup: CDR1 LNHDA, CDR2 SQIVND (reference sequence). The CDR3 runs 15 residues. V shed 4 bases and J 9 bases; nucleotides not matched to a gene: 6. CDR3 protein: CASSTLGQGGSPLHF. Written as DNA, the CDR3 is TGTGCCAGTAGTACCCTAGGACAGGGGGGTTCACCCCTCCACTTT.

This chain joins TRBV2 and TRBJ2-5, with 7 bases fitting TRBD1. The CDR3 is 14 amino acids. CDR1 is SNHLY, CDR2 FYNNEI, per germline. Trimming removed 7 bases from V and 3 bases from J; junction bases left unmatched: 8. CDR3 in DNA: TGTGCCAGCATTTTTATGGGGACAGAAGAGACCCAGTACTTC. Translating gives CASIFMGTEETQYF.

CDR3: CASSRSSAGELFF. The CDR3 DNA is TGTGCCAGCAGCCGTTCAAGCGCCGGGGAGCTGTTTTTT. The genes are TRBV9 and TRBJ2-2, with unresolved D. Trimming left V 4 bases short and J 6 bases short, with 10 bases between. Germline assignment: CDR1 SGDLS and CDR2 YYNGEE. CDR3 length: 13 amino acids.

J is TRBJ2-1 and V is TRBV3-1 (or the pseudogene TRBV3-2); 7 bases map to TRBD2. Germline CDR1 is LGHDT and CDR2 is YNNKEL (reference sequence). The CDR3 length is 15 residues. The V segment lost 4 bases and the J segment 7 bases; nucleotides outside the gene matches: 10. CDR3 DNA: TGTGCCAGCAGCCCCCGCGGGGGAGGGCAGAATGAGCAGTTCTTC. It yields the protein CASSPRGGGQNEQFF.

The chain has TRBV11-2 and TRBJ1-1; 7 positions match TRBD1. There are 13 residues in the CDR3. J lost 7 bases, V lost 5 bases, and 7 bases had no gene match. The germline gives CDR1 SGHAT, CDR2 FQNNGV. This chain's CDR3 is CASSHGQDHEAFF. The CDR3 nucleotides are TGTGCCAGCAGCCACGGACAGGATCATGAAGCTTTCTTT.

This clone was seen just once. V usage is TRBV3-1 (or the pseudogene TRBV3-2) and J usage is TRBJ2-7; perhaps TRBD1 as D (6 bases). CDR1 and CDR2 (germline): LGHDT, YNNKEL (reference sequence). This CDR3 has 14 amino acids. With 3 bases removed from V and 5 bases from J, the gap between germline ends came to 14 bases. The CDR3 bases are TGTGCCAGCAGCCATCGAGACAGGTTCCACGAGCAGTACTTC. Protein: CASSHRDRFHEQYF.

This sequence joins TRBV27 and TRBJ1-5; D gene uncertain. V was trimmed by 4 bases and J by 2 bases, leaving 3 bases between them. CDR1 MNHEY and CDR2 SMNVEV come from the germline V gene (reference sequence). The CDR3 covers 12 residues. The CDR3 protein is CASSSGNQPQHF. DNA for the CDR3: TGTGCCAGCAGTTCTGGCAATCAGCCCCAGCATTTT.

J is TRBJ1-1 and V is TRBV25-1, with 10 bases aligning to TRBD1. Trimming at V came to 7 bases and at J to 5 bases, leaving 10 bases not matched to a gene. This CDR3 is 15 amino acids long. Looked up from germline, CDR1 is MGHDK and CDR2 is SYGVNS. The CDR3: CASTVGQGSITEAFF. The CDR3 bases are TGTGCCAGCACTGTGGGACAGGGGAGTATTACTGAAGCTTTCTTT.

The genes are TRBV9 and TRBJ2-7; 11 bases are a match to TRBD2. Trimming cost V 4 bases and J 3 bases; bases outside gene matches: 3. The germline V gene encodes CDR1 SGDLS and CDR2 YYNGEE. The CDR3 has 14 residues. The CDR3 protein is CASSLGLADYEQYF. Written as DNA, the CDR3 is TGTGCCAGCAGCCTGGGACTAGCGGACTACGAGCAGTACTTC.

The CDR3 region has the DNA TGTGCCAGCACTATCACTGTGGATCAGCCCCAGCATTTT. The encoded protein is CASTITVDQPQHF. The chain employs TRBV6-1 and TRBJ1-5, with D uncertain. From germline, CDR1 is MNHNS and CDR2 SASEGT. The CDR3 is 13 residues long. V lost 7 bases, J lost 5 bases, and 12 bases lay in between.

The CDR3 DNA is TGTGCCAGCAGCGTAGGGCGGGGGAACACTGAAGCTTTCTTT. Translation: CASSVGRGNTEAFF. The V call is TRBV9, the J call TRBJ1-1, with no clear D. In germline, CDR1 is SGDLS, CDR2 YYNGEE. Deletions cut 0 bases from V and 1 base from J, with 7 bases between. The CDR3 totals 14 residues. Drawing the rest from reference TRBV9 and TRBJ1-1, the complete variable domain is DSGVTQTPKHLITATGQRVTLRCSPRSGDLSVYWYQQSLDQGLQFLIQYYNGEERAKGNILERFSAQQFPDLHSELNLSSLELGDSALYFCASSVGRGNTEAFFGQGTRLTVV.

The V and J genes are TRBV19 and TRBJ2-7; D is perhaps TRBD1 (5 bases). The germline gives CDR1 LNHDA, CDR2 SQIVND (reference sequence). This CDR3 is 16 amino acids long. Deletions cut 2 bases from V and 3 bases from J, with 17 bases between. The CDR3 sequence is CASSILDRENHYEQYF. CDR3 sequence (DNA): TGTGCCAGTAGTATACTTGACAGAGAGAATCACTACGAGCAGTACTTC.